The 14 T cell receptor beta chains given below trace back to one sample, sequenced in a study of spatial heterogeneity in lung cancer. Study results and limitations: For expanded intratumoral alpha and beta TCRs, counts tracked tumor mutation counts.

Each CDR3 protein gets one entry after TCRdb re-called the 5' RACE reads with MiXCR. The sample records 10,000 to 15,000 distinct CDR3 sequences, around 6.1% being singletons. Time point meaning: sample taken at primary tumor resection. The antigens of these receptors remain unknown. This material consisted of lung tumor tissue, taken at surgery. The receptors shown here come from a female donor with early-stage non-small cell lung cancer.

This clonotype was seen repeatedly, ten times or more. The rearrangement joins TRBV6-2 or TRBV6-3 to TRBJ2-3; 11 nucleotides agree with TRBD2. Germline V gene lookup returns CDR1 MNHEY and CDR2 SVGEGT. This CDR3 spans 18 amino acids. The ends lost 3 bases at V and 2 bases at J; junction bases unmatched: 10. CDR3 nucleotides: TGTGCCAGCAGTTATACTCCTGGACTAGCGGGCAACACAGATACGCAGTATTTT. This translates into CASSYTPGLAGNTDTQYF.

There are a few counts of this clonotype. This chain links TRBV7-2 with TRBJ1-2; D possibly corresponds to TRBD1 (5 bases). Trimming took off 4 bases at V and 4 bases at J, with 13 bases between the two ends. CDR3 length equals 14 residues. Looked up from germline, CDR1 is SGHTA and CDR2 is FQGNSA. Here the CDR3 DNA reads TGTGCCAGCAGCTCATCGGGGGTGGCCTATGGCTACACCTTC. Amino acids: CASSSSGVAYGYTF.

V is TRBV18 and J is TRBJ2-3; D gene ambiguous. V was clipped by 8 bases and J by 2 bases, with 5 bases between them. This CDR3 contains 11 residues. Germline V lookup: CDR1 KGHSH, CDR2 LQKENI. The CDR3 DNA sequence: TGTGCCAGCCGCTCCACAGATACGCAGTATTTT. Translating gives CASRSTDTQYF.

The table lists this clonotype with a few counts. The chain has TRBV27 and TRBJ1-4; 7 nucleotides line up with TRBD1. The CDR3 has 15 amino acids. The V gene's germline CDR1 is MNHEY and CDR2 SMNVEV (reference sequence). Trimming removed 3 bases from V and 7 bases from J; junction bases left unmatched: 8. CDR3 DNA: TGTGCCAGCAGTTTGACAGGGCTTGGAGGTGAAAAACTGTTTTTT. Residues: CASSLTGLGGEKLFF.

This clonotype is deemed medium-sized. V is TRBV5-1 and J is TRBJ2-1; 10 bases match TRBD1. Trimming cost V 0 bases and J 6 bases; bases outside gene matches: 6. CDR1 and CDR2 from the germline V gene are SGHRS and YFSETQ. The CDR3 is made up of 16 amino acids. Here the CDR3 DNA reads TGCGCCAGCAGCTTGGGATTAGGGACAGGGGTCAATGAGCAGTTCTTC. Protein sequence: CASSLGLGTGVNEQFF. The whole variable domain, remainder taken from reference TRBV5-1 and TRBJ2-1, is KAGVTQTPRYLIKTRGQQVTLSCSPISGHRSVSWYQQTPGQGLQFLFEYFSETQRNKGNFPGRFSGRQFSNSRSEMNVSTLELGDSALYLCASSLGLGTGVNEQFFGPGTRLTVL.

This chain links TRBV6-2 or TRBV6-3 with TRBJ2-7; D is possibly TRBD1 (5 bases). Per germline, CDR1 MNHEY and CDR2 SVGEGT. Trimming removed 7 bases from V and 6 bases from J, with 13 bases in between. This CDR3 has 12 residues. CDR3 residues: CASKAGPGEQYF. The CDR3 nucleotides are TGTGCCAGCAAGGCAGGGCCGGGCGAGCAGTACTTC.

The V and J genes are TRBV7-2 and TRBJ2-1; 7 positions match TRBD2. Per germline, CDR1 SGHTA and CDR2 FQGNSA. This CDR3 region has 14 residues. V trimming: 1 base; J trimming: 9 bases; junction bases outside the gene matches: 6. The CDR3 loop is CASSLGPGGFEQFF. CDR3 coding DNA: TGTGCCAGCAGCTTAGGCCCCGGGGGGTTTGAGCAGTTCTTC.

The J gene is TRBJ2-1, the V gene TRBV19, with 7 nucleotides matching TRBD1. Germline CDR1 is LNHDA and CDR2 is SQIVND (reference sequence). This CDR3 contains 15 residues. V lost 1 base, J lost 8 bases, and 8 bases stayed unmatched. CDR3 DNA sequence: TGTGCCAGTAGTATAGGGAGAGCAGGGGGTGATGAGCAGTTCTTC. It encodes CASSIGRAGGDEQFF.

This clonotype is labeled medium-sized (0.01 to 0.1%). The CDR3 region has the DNA TGTGCCAGCAGCCAAGATGGGGCAGGGTCCGGGGAGCTGTTTTTT. Residues: CASSQDGAGSGELFF. The chain combines TRBV4-2 with TRBJ2-2; tentative D call: TRBD1 (5 bases). The CDR3 has 15 residues. The ends were cut back, 0 bases at V and 6 bases at J, with 11 bases in the middle. Germline V gives CDR1 LGHNA, CDR2 YNFKEQ.

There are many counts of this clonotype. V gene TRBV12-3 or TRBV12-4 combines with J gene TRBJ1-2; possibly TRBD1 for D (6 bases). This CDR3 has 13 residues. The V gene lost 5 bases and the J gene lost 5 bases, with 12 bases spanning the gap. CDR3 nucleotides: TGTGCCAGCAGTGGACAGACGGTGTATGGCTACACCTTC. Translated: CASSGQTVYGYTF.

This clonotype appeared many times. CDR3 coding DNA: TGTGCCAGTAGTACTCCTAAAAGGCAGCGGGACAGGGCAACTGAAGCTTTCTTT. It encodes CASSTPKRQRDRATEAFF. This sequence joins TRBV19 and TRBJ1-1; 9 nucleotides agree with TRBD1. The CDR3 is made up of 18 amino acids. Germline CDR1 reads LNHDA; CDR2 reads SQIVND (reference sequence). V lost 4 bases, J lost 5 bases, and 17 bases stayed unmatched.

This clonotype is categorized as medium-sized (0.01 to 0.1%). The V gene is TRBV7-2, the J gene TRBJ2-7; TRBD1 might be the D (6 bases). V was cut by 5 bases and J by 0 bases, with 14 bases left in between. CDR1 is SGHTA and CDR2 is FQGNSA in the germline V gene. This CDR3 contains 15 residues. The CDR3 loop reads CASSKDRKNSYEQYF. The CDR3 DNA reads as TGTGCCAGCAGCAAGGACAGAAAAAACTCCTACGAGCAGTACTTC. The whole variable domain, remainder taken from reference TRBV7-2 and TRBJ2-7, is GAGVSQSPSNKVTEKGKDVELRCDPISGHTALYWYRQSLGQGLEFLIYFQGNSAPDKSGLPSDRFSAERTGGSVSTLTIQRTQQEDSAVYLCASSKDRKNSYEQYFGPGTRLTVT.

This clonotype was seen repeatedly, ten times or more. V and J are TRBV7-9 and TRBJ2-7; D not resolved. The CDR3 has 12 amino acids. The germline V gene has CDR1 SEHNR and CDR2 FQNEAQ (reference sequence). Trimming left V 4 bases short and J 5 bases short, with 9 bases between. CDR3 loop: CASSWGSNEQYF. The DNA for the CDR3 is TGTGCCAGCAGCTGGGGTTCCAACGAGCAGTACTTC.

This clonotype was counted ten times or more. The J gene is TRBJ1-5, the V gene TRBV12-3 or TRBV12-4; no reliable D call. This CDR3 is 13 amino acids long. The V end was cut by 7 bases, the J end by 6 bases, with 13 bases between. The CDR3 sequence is CASMWAAGQPQHF. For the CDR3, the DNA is TGTGCCAGCATGTGGGCAGCGGGTCAGCCCCAGCATTTT.